This T cell receptor (beta chain) was observed in a study of T-cell reconstitution after alpha-beta-depleted transplantation in children. A few counts support this clonotype. The CDR3 spans 13 residues. V was cut by 0 bases and J by 2 bases, with 7 bases left in between. From germline, CDR1 is DFQATT and CDR2 SNEGSKA (reference sequence). Unique molecular identifiers featured in how the TCRbeta library was prepared. One entry per CDR3 protein, called by TCRdb with MiXCR from the PCR reads. This table holds some 400,000 distinct CDR3 sequences, roughly 20% found once. V gene TRBV20-1 combines with J gene TRBJ2-5, with D possibly matching TRBD2 (6 bases). The sample consisted of PBMCs from the stem cell graft donor, taken from the stem cell graft. The sequence came from a human donor who donated a stem cell graft to a child with acute myeloid leukemia. The CDR3 loop is CSARELAQETQYF. DNA for the CDR3: TGCAGTGCTAGAGAACTAGCACAAGAGACCCAGTACTTC.